This TCR beta chain stems from a study of regulatory T cells in long-lasting Graves disease. Broader study findings: Persistent disease preferred TRBV28, TRBJ1-2 and TRBJ2-5; new disease, TRBV20-1 and TRBJ2-1. Lower TCR diversity was seen in persistent Graves' patients than in newly diagnosed ones. The persistent group shared 3,000 or so public clonotypes, more than the approximately 970 shared by new patients.

iRepertoire HTBI primers and Arm-PCR of CDR3 regions built TCR beta libraries. MiXCR, applied by TCRdb to the multiplex PCR reads, yields one record per CDR3 protein. The sample records roughly 220,000 distinct CDR3 sequences, about a sixth being singletons. This clonotype was detected many times. What it binds is not known. The length of the CDR3 is 13 residues. Germline values: CDR1 SGHTA, CDR2 FQGNSA. Between the trimmed V and J ends, which lost 5 bases and 2 bases, there was a span of 8 bases. The time point denotes: newly diagnosed GD, antithyroid drugs for less than 3 months. PBMC-derived RNA was used for the TCR library. Graves' disease diagnosis used American Thyroid Association guidelines.

This chain uses TRBV7-2 with TRBJ2-3; D gene ambiguous. Sequenced material: peripheral blood mononuclear cells (PBMCs), taken at new diagnosis, from a patient treated with antithyroid drugs. The source of this sequence is a female donor with Graves disease. For the CDR3, the DNA is TGTGCCAGCAGCCCGACCTACACAGATACGCAGTATTTT. Translated: CASSPTYTDTQYF.